The next 10 T cell receptor beta chains were all read from a single sample in a study of blood T cells in healthy people across ages. With a J-beta primer mix and a sample-barcoded 5' primer, a second PCR ran about 7 to 12 cycles. One entry per CDR3 protein, called by TCRdb with MiXCR from the 5' RACE reads. The sample has about 1.7 million distinct CDR3 sequences; roughly 30% are singletons. Source material: blood. Receptor source: a woman aged 30 to 39 in good health.

The CDR3 coding sequence is TGTGCCATCAGTCAGCGGGACAGGAATAGTGGCTACACCTTC. Protein: CAISQRDRNSGYTF. This rearrangement joins TRBV10-3 to TRBJ1-2, with TRBD1 matching over 8 bases. CDR3 length equals 14 residues. Losses at the gene ends were 5 bases for V and 7 bases for J; bases not matched to a gene: 9. The germline gives CDR1 ENHRY, CDR2 SYGVKD.

Comment on this clonotype: This may be a read error, as it is one base from a much larger clone. A read error is likely, as this CDR3 ends without the conserved phenylalanine or tryptophan. The J gene is TRBJ2-5, the V gene TRBV7-2; the match to TRBD1 covers 8 bases. The CDR3 totals 14 residues. V shed 6 bases, J shed 4 bases, and the junction held 7 bases outside the gene matches. Germline V gene sequence: CDR1 SGHTA, CDR2 FQGNSA. CDR3 sequence reads: CASSRTGQRETQYC. CDR3 sequence (DNA): TGTGCCAGCAGTCGGACAGGGCAGAGAGAGACCCAGTACTGC.

Comments on this clonotype: A junction boundary mismatches the germline segment, possibly from a read error. This rearrangement joins TRBV12-3 or TRBV12-4 to TRBJ1-1; no definite D call. The CDR3 totals 12 residues. CDR3 DNA: TGTGCCAGCAGCTTAGGTAGTCTAGCCGCTTTCTTT. Amino acid sequence: CASSLGSLAAFF.

This clonotype showed up just a few times. This chain links TRBV27 with TRBJ1-6; 9 bases match TRBD1. V dropped 6 bases and J dropped 8; count of bases not matched to a gene: 8. Germline CDR1 and CDR2: MNHEY and SMNVEV (reference sequence). The CDR3 has 15 amino acids. Here the CDR3 reads CASRTGGRPDSPLHF. The CDR3 nucleotides read TGTGCCAGCAGAACAGGGGGCCGACCGGATTCACCCCTCCACTTT.

Remarks on this clonotype: At one boundary the junction diverges from the germline segment, which might be a read error. The V gene is TRBV7-9, the J gene TRBJ2-3, with 8 nucleotides matching TRBD2. The germline V gene encodes CDR1 SEHNR and CDR2 FQNEAQ (reference sequence). The CDR3 contains 16 residues. The DNA for the CDR3 is TGTGCTAGCAGGGGTTCTGCGGGAGGCCTAGGAGATACGCAGTATTTT. Protein sequence: CASRGSAGGLGDTQYF.

The chain uses TRBV3-1 and TRBJ2-5; D assignment may be TRBD1 or TRBD2 (5 bases each). V dropped 7 bases and J dropped 5 bases, with 17 bases sitting between them. Per germline, CDR1 LGHDT and CDR2 YNNKEL (reference sequence). This CDR3 comprises 14 residues. For the CDR3, the DNA is TGTGCCAGCACCGCCCGAGGGGCGCGGGAGACCCAGTACTTC. It codes for CASTARGARETQYF.

This clonotype was observed a handful of times. A read error may explain this, as a much larger clone is one base away. J is TRBJ2-1 and V is TRBV29-1, with TRBD2 matching 11 bases. The DNA matches TRBJ2-7 better at its end, which makes the J call doubtful. The germline V gene has CDR1 SQVTM and CDR2 ANQGSEA. The CDR3 runs 15 residues. CDR3 residues: CSVDSRLAGSNEQYF. CDR3 in DNA: TGCAGCGTTGATTCTAGACTAGCGGGAAGCAATGAGCAGTACTTC.

The chain employs TRBV7-2 and TRBJ1-2, with a tentative D call TRBD1 (5 bases). This CDR3 is built from 15 residues. Germline assignment: CDR1 SGHTA and CDR2 FQGNSA. V was trimmed by 2 bases and J by 5 bases, leaving 15 bases between them. The CDR3 reads CASSLFWGGEYGYTF. The CDR3 DNA is TGTGCCAGCAGCTTATTCTGGGGGGGGGAGTATGGCTACACCTTC.

About this clonotype itself: Germline is not matched at one junction end, which may reflect a read error. The chain combines TRBV6-1 with TRBJ2-1; D is uncertain. The CDR3 contains 10 residues. CDR1 is MNHNS, CDR2 SASEGT, per germline. This chain's CDR3 is CANSEYISFF. In DNA form, the CDR3 reads TGTGCCAACAGTGAATATATATCGTTCTTC.

The chain uses TRBV20-1 and TRBJ1-1; D perhaps matches TRBD1 (6 bases). The CDR3 runs to 14 residues. The germline V and J ends were trimmed by 2 bases and 3 bases, with 13 bases remaining between them. Germline CDR1 and CDR2: DFQATT and SNEGSKA (reference sequence). CDR3 bases: TGCAGTGCTAGACGGGGGGCGGATTACACTGAAGCTTTCTTT. Encoded protein: CSARRGADYTEAFF.